Below are 11 T cell receptor beta chains sequenced from a single sample in a study of cytomegalovirus exposure and HLA in healthy donors. Amplification used 60 Vbeta primers and 13 Jbeta primers. Assay used: immunoSEQ multiplex PCR; TCRdb lists only in-frame clones, some missing. The sample consists of roughly 140,000 clones, under 90% of them appearing once. Source material: PBMCs. These receptor sequences come from a man between 35 and 55 years old in good health and CMV-seronegative.

The chain couples TRBV7-8 to TRBJ2-7, with 7 bases fitting TRBD1. CDR1 is SGHVS and CDR2 is FQNEAQ in the germline V gene. Trimming took 1 base from V and 3 from J; bases not matched to a gene: 6. The CDR3 consists of 15 residues. The CDR3 DNA reads TGTGCCAGCAGCTTAGGCCACAGGGGTGACTACGAGCAGTACTTC. Protein product: CASSLGHRGDYEQYF.

This clone has a single count. The rearrangement uses TRBV9 and TRBJ2-1; D is possibly TRBD1 (6 bases). With 0 bases removed from V and 4 bases from J, the gap between germline ends came to 14 bases. Germline assignment: CDR1 SGDLS and CDR2 YYNGEE. The CDR3 runs 16 residues. The CDR3 region is CASSVGWDTIYNEQFF. The CDR3 DNA sequence: TGTGCCAGCAGCGTAGGGTGGGACACTATTTACAATGAGCAGTTCTTC.

The chain employs TRBV7-8 and TRBJ1-1, with D possibly matching TRBD1 (6 bases). This CDR3 spans 14 amino acids. V lost 1 base and J 5 bases, leaving 11 bases between the germline ends. The germline V gene encodes CDR1 SGHVS and CDR2 FQNEAQ. The chain's CDR3 is CASSLDRAKTEAFF. In DNA, the CDR3 is TGTGCCAGCAGCTTAGACAGGGCGAAAACTGAAGCTTTCTTT.

J is TRBJ2-1 and V is TRBV21-1; TRBD1 is the table's D call, not checked against the DNA. TRBV21-1 is a pseudogene segment. This CDR3 region has 14 residues. Here the CDR3 reads CASRQGQGRNEQFF. DNA of the CDR3: TGTGCCAGCAGACAGGGTCAGGGTAGGAATGAGCAGTTCTTC.

This clone was found a few times. The rearrangement joins TRBV19 to TRBJ2-7; D is unresolved. Germline CDR1 is LNHDA and CDR2 is SQIVND (reference sequence). The CDR3 is 13 residues long. V lost 5 bases, J lost 2 bases, and 10 bases lay in between. The CDR3 nucleotides read TGTGCCAGTAGTGGCCTCAGTACCTACGAGCAGTACTTC. This gives the protein CASSGLSTYEQYF.

The genes are TRBV30 and TRBJ1-1; TRBD1 might be the D (5 bases). The germline V and J ends were trimmed by 4 bases and 1 base, with 10 bases remaining between them. The germline V gene has CDR1 GTSNPN and CDR2 SVGIG (reference sequence). The CDR3 is made up of 13 amino acids. For the CDR3, the DNA is TGTGCCTGGAAGGGCGGGGGGAACACTGAAGCTTTCTTT. Translating gives CAWKGGGNTEAFF.

This clone was seen only a few times. V gene TRBV27 combines with J gene TRBJ2-5; 10 bases fit TRBD1. CDR1 is MNHEY and CDR2 is SMNVEV in the germline V gene (reference sequence). V lost 6 bases and J lost 4; bases outside the gene matches: 11. The CDR3 contains 16 residues. The CDR3 reads CASRSRGGQGLETQYF. CDR3 bases: TGTGCCAGCAGAAGTAGGGGGGGACAGGGGTTAGAGACCCAGTACTTC.

This chain uses TRBV7-2 with TRBJ1-5; 7 nucleotides align to TRBD1. Germline-derived CDR1 and CDR2 are SGHTA and FQGNSA. Trimming at V came to 5 bases and at J to 4 bases, leaving 8 bases not matched to a gene. The CDR3 runs 15 residues. This CDR3 is CASSPWWGQNQPQHF. Here the CDR3 DNA reads TGTGCCAGCAGCCCGTGGTGGGGACAGAATCAGCCCCAGCATTTT.

The J gene is TRBJ2-5, the V gene TRBV7-9, with D tentatively TRBD1 (5 bases). Trimming shortened V by 0 bases and J by 4 bases, and 12 bases separated the two germline ends. CDR3 size: 15 residues. CDR1 and CDR2 from the germline V gene are SEHNR and FQNEAQ (reference sequence). CDR3 protein: CASSLALQGRETQYF. The CDR3 DNA is TGTGCCAGCAGCTTAGCGCTGCAGGGTCGAGAGACCCAGTACTTC.

This clone appeared once. V and J are TRBV29-1 and TRBJ2-7; a possible D gene is TRBD1 (5 bases). CDR3 length equals 12 residues. V was cut by 3 bases and J by 3 bases, with 9 bases left in between. The germline V gene encodes CDR1 SQVTM and CDR2 ANQGSEA. The CDR3: CSVEITGYEQYF. Written as DNA, the CDR3 is TGCAGCGTTGAGATTACAGGCTACGAGCAGTACTTC.

This clone was recorded only once. J is TRBJ2-3 and V is TRBV5-1; D is uncertain. Looked up from germline, CDR1 is SGHRS and CDR2 is YFSETQ. This CDR3 spans 14 amino acids. Trimming shortened V by 4 bases and J by 1 base, and 10 bases separated the two germline ends. Here the CDR3 reads CASSPGDGTDTQYF. CDR3 DNA sequence: TGCGCCAGCAGCCCTGGAGATGGCACAGATACGCAGTATTTT.